These T cell receptor beta chains were read from a single sample in a study of T cell repertoires in cytomegalovirus infection. Each CDR3 protein is one row after TCRdb ran MiXCR on the reads. The top ten hold approximately 4.2% of the sample, which has fewer than 200,000 distinct CDR3 sequences, nearly 9.5% seen once. Sequencing was done on a sample of PBMCs. The source of these receptors is a human donor in good health (CMV status not recorded). Some clones in this sample may be carry-over from other donors' samples. The CDR3 runs from the conserved cysteine through the conserved F or W. A D gene is named only where the DNA matches it firmly. The size field is filled for only some rows; it gives once, few, many or a size class.

d_call clone_size j_call cdr3_length v_call cdr3_aa cdr3_nt
NA many TRBJ1-2 8 TRBV7-2 CASMGYTF TGTGCCAGCATGGGCTACACCTTC
NA NA TRBJ1-4 15 TRBV19 CASSPSLATNEKLFF TGTGCCAGTAGTCCATCACTTGCAACTAATGAAAAACTGTTTTTT
TRBD1 many TRBJ1-5 15 TRBV15 CATSSTTGLRQPQHF TGTGCCACCAGCAGCACGACAGGGCTAAGGCAGCCCCAGCATTTT
TRBD1 many TRBJ1-5 14 TRBV28 CASSQGTGIRPQHF TGTGCCAGCAGCCAAGGGACAGGGATAAGGCCCCAGCATTTT
TRBD2 many TRBJ2-2 15 TRBV7-9 CASSSGLAKAGELFF TGTGCCAGCAGCTCCGGACTAGCGAAGGCCGGGGAGCTGTTTTTT
NA few TRBJ2-5 13 TRBV29-1 CSVEQGLQETQYF TGCAGCGTTGAGCAGGGCCTCCAAGAGACCCAGTACTTC
NA NA TRBJ2-5 15 TRBV5-4 CASSFETGIQETQYF TGTGCCAGCAGCTTCGAGACAGGAATCCAAGAGACCCAGTACTTC
NA many TRBJ1-1 13 TRBV11-3 CASSLNRDTEAFF TGTGCCAGCAGCCTAAACCGGGACACTGAAGCTTTCTTT
NA few TRBJ1-1 11 TRBV11-2 CASSLVREAFF TGTGCCAGCAGCTTAGTTCGGGAAGCTTTCTTT
NA few TRBJ2-6 14 TRBV6-6 CASTEGSGANVLTF TGTGCCAGTACAGAGGGCTCTGGGGCCAACGTCCTGACTTTC
NA few TRBJ2-3 15 TRBV5-1 CASSLAGQRTDTQYF TGCGCCAGCAGCTTGGCAGGACAGCGCACAGATACGCAGTATTTT
NA many TRBJ1-5 13 TRBV19 CASSIGSDLPQHF TGTGCCAGTAGTATAGGTTCGGACTTGCCCCAGCATTTT
NA few TRBJ2-4 15 TRBV28 CASSLQPGHKNIQYF TGTGCCAGCAGTTTACAACCGGGGCACAAAAACATTCAGTACTTC
TRBD1 many TRBJ1-1 15 TRBV7-2 CASKSERQGATEAFF TGTGCCAGCAAGTCAGAGAGACAGGGCGCCACTGAAGCTTTCTTT
NA NA TRBJ2-1 13 TRBV13 CASSAGRLDEQFF TGTGCCAGCAGCGCGGGACGTTTAGATGAGCAGTTCTTC
TRBD2 many TRBJ2-7 16 TRBV25-1 CASSGRRGDYSYEQYF TGTGCCAGCAGTGGTCGGCGGGGGGACTACTCCTACGAGCAGTACTTC
NA few TRBJ1-1 15 TRBV27 CASSLGNSRAFEAFF TGTGCCAGCAGTTTGGGGAACAGTAGAGCGTTTGAAGCTTTCTTT
TRBD2 many TRBJ2-3 16 TRBV7-2 CASSDGLAGGQDTQYF TGTGCCAGCAGCGATGGACTAGCGGGAGGGCAAGATACGCAGTATTTT
NA many TRBJ1-4 13 TRBV7-3 CASSQGVNEKLFF TGTGCCAGCAGCCAAGGGGTGAATGAAAAACTGTTTTTT
NA many TRBJ2-3 14 TRBV7-6 CASSFERITDTQYF TGTGCCAGCAGCTTCGAACGGATAACAGATACGCAGTATTTT
NA many TRBJ2-7 13 TRBV7-8 CASSLGLGYEQYF TGTGCCAGCAGCTTAGGCCTGGGCTACGAGCAGTACTTC
TRBD2 many TRBJ2-7 19 TRBV11-3 CASSLGGRLHGQDNYEQYF TGTGCCAGCAGCTTAGGCGGGAGACTTCATGGGCAGGACAATTACGAGCAGTACTTC
TRBD2 many TRBJ2-3 13 TRBV29-1 CSVEPSGKDTQYF TGCAGCGTTGAGCCTAGCGGGAAAGATACGCAGTATTTT
TRBD1 many TRBJ1-2 15 TRBV7-9 CASSPATGGDNGYTF TGTGCCAGCAGCCCCGCAACAGGGGGCGACAATGGCTACACCTTC
NA NA TRBJ1-2 14 TRBV6-1 CASTERRANYGYTF TGTGCCAGCACTGAACGGAGAGCTAACTATGGCTACACCTTC
TRBD2 many TRBJ2-3 21 TRBV7-3 CASSLPNTRTSGKPSTDTQYF TGTGCCAGCAGCTTACCCAACACAAGGACTAGCGGGAAGCCTAGCACAGATACGCAGTATTTT
NA few TRBJ1-3 16 TRBV28 CASSFRLQPSGNTIYF TGTGCCAGCAGTTTCCGCCTACAGCCCTCTGGAAACACCATATATTTT
NA many TRBJ1-2 14 TRBV20-1 CSATLTGEGSGYTF TGCAGTGCTACCCTAACGGGGGAGGGGTCTGGCTACACCTTC